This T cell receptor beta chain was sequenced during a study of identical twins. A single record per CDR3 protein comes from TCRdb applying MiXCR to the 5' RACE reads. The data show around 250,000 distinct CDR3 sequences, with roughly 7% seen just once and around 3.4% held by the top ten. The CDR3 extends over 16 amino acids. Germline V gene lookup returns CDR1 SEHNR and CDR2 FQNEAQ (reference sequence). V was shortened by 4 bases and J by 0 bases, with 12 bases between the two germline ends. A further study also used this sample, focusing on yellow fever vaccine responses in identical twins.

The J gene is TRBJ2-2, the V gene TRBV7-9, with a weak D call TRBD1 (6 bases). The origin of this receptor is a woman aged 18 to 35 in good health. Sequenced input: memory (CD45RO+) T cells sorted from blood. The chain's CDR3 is CASSSLTGANTGELFF. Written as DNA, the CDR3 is TGTGCCAGCAGCTCGCTGACAGGCGCGAACACCGGGGAGCTGTTTTTT.